This T cell receptor (beta chain) stems from a study of shared T cell receptors in the human thymus (dated by TCRdb to the early 2020s). Turning to the overall study: The study examined how the human thymus generates shared, self-reactive T-cell receptor alpha chains.

In the case of this clone: This clone's antigen is unknown. The input lacks base qualities; no much larger clone sits a single base away. The same CDR3 is also encoded by other DNA sequences in this sample.

V is reduced by 3 bases and J by 5 bases, leaving a spacing of 10 bases between them. The CDR3 covers 13 residues, taking in both the cysteine and the phenylalanine. The retained sequence is limited to the CDR3, 39 bases, with the frame set at the first base. CDR1 LNHDA and CDR2 SQIVND were looked up in the germline V gene (reference sequence). Library construction relied on the immunoSEQ multiplex PCR assay. TCRdb retrieved this table from immuneACCESS and kept in-frame rearrangements only. Not all clones are present; in checked studies, unresolved V genes account for under half, and no reason is known for the remainder. Within this sample are fewer than 700,000 clones, with 85% to 90% of them counted one time only. The top ten clones comprise 0.0095% to 0.013% of the sample. The same data also contributed to another study, on human thymus T cells. That second report states: Immunologically healthy infants undergoing open corrective cardiac surgery for congenital heart defects in Finland were used as donors. Thymus tissue was collected as surgical resects that were removed during corrective cardiac surgery. Usage of V and J gene segments appeared to be biased in both the thymic and the peripheral blood repertoires. The related research found that thymic TCR repertoires overlapped highly between unrelated individuals. The study described the TCR alpha and beta repertoires in under 10 infant thymus samples and a handful of matching peripheral blood samples. The infant donors were roughly 7 to 244 days old, and the cohort included five or six males and two females. After being mechanically released from the tissue, thymocytes were kept at -70 degrees C in pellets of roughly 8.5-34 million cells. A QIAsymphony instrument was used to extract genomic DNA from the frozen cell pellets. The immunoSEQ multiplex PCR assay was used to amplify the TCRB and TCRAD loci from a standardized amount of quality-controlled genomic DNA. The V(D)J region was spanned by amplicons of a length sufficient to cover the CDR3 and to identify V and J genes. Amplicon sequencing was performed on an Illumina platform through the commercial immunoSEQ service. Primer bias and sequencing errors were corrected as previously described, and TCRAD and TCRB were defined on the basis of the IMGT database. Analysis of the repertoires was done with immunoSEQ Analyzer 3.0 and VDJTools and included basic statistics, V/J segment usage, diversity estimates, rarefaction and pairwise overlap. Chao1, ChaoE, Efron-Thisted, Shannon and inverse Simpson indices were used to estimate diversity, which was also estimated on datasets down-sampled to the smallest sample. For repertoire overlap, CDR3 nucleotide sequence, V gene and J gene had to match strictly, and clustering was done by Jaccard-based multidimensional scaling. On average, thymus samples yielded 810,000 or so unique TCRB clonotypes, whereas blood samples yielded roughly 80,000.

The receptor chain draws on TRBV19 and TRBJ2-5; the D segment cannot be called with confidence. This clonotype was obtained from a boy under two years old with a congenital heart defect. Donor details come from another sample of the same person, matched by shared clones. Sequencing was done on a sample of thymocytes. The nucleotide sequence reads as follows: TGTGCCAGTAGTATCCCCCCTCAGGAGACCCAGTACTTC. Its translation reads: CASSIPPQETQYF. Supplemented by the reference TRBV19 and TRBJ2-5 proteins around the CDR3, the complete variable domain is DGGITQSPKYLFRKEGQNVTLSCEQNLNHDAMYWYRQDPGQGLRLIYYSQIVNDFQKGDIAEGYSVSREKKESFPLTVTSAQKNPTAFYLCASSIPPQETQYFGPGTRLLVL.